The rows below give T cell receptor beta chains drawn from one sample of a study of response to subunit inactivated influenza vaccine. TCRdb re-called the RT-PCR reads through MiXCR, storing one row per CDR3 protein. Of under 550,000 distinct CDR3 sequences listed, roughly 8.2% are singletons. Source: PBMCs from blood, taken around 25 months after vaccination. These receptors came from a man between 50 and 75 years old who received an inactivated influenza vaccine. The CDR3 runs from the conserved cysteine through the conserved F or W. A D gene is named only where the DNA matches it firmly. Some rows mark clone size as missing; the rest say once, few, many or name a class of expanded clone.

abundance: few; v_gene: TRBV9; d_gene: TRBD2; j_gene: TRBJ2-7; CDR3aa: CASSSSGLRDEQYF; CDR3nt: TGTGCCAGCAGCTCTAGCGGGTTGAGGGACGAGCAGTACTTC
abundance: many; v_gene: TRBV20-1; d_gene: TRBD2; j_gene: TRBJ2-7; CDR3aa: CSAGGDPFGSFSYEQYF; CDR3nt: TGCAGTGCTGGGGGGGACCCATTTGGGTCCTTCTCCTACGAGCAGTACTTC
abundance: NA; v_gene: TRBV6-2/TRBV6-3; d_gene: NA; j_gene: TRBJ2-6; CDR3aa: CASSYQTGRAQKPGANVLTF; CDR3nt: TGTGCCAGCAGTTACCAGACAGGGAGGGCCCAGAAGCCTGGGGCCAACGTCCTGACTTTC
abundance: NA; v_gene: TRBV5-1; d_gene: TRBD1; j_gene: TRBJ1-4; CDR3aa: CASSLAYRGATNEKLFF; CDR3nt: TGCGCCAGCAGCTTGGCCTACAGGGGAGCAACTAATGAAAAACTGTTTTTT
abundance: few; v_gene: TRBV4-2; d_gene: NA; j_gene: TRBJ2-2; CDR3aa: CASSQDNIGRPGELFF; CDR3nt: TGTGCCAGCAGCCAAGATAACATTGGCCGCCCCGGGGAGCTGTTTTTT
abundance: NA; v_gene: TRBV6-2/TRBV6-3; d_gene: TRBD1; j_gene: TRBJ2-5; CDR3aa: CASSLGDRGVETQYF; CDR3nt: TGTGCCAGCAGTTTAGGGGACAGGGGAGTGGAGACCCAGTACTTC
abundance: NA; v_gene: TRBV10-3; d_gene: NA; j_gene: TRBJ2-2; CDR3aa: CAISVGADTGELFF; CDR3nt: TGTGCCATCAGTGTAGGGGCAGACACCGGGGAGCTGTTTTTT
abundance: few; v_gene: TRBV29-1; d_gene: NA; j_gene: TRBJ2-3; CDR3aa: CSARDPVPDTQYF; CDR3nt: TGCAGCGCCCGGGACCCGGTTCCAGATACGCAGTATTTT
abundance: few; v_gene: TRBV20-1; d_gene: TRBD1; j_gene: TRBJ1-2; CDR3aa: CSARDRGTGARYTF; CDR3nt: TGCAGTGCTAGAGATCGAGGGACAGGGGCACGCTACACCTTC
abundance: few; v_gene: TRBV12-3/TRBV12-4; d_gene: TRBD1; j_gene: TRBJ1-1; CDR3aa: CASSRIGTVGTEAFF; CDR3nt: TGTGCCAGCAGCCGAATCGGGACAGTGGGCACTGAAGCTTTCTTT
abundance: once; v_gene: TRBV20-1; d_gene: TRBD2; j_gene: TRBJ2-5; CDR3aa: CSAREAGSETQYF; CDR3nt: TGCAGTGCTAGAGAAGCGGGATCGGAGACCCAGTACTTC